This is a list of T cell receptor beta chains from one sample in a study of shared clonotypes between healthy human individuals. Generated by immunoSEQ multiplex PCR, the TCRdb table keeps only in-frame clones and is missing some. This table holds more than 1.2 million clones, 98% to 99% found once. The material sequenced was naive CD4+ T cells sorted from blood. These receptors were collected from a man aged 25-45 years in good health. Both conserved end residues are part of each CDR3. The order of the fields is V gene, J gene, D gene, clone size, CDR3 protein, CDR3 DNA. D genes are given only for firm matches. Clone size, where shown, is once, few, many, or a class for clones that have expanded.

TRBV5-4,TRBJ2-2,TRBD2,.,CASSPGTSGNTGELFF,TGTGCCAGCAGTCCCGGGACTAGCGGTAACACCGGGGAGCTGTTTTTT
TRBV27,TRBJ1-2,.,.,CASSPTPGRGIIYGYTF,TGTGCCAGCAGTCCGACCCCGGGACGGGGCATTATCTATGGCTACACCTTC
TRBV9,TRBJ2-1,.,.,CASSVASYNEQFF,TGTGCCAGCAGCGTCGCCTCCTACAATGAGCAGTTCTTC
TRBV5-1,TRBJ2-3,TRBD2,.,CASSLVTSGRWGDTQYF,TGCGCCAGCAGCTTGGTCACTAGCGGGAGGTGGGGGGATACGCAGTATTTT
TRBV4-2,TRBJ2-1,.,.,CASSQDILRVIGEQFF,TGTGCCAGCAGCCAAGATATATTAAGAGTAATAGGTGAGCAGTTCTTC
TRBV29-1,TRBJ2-1,.,once,CSVLLDSSYNEQFF,TGCAGCGTTTTGCTGGACAGCTCCTACAATGAGCAGTTCTTC
TRBV28,TRBJ2-7,.,.,CASRPSDIHEQYF,TGTGCCAGCAGACCTTCGGACATCCACGAGCAGTACTTC
TRBV4-1,TRBJ2-2,.,.,CASSPRGTKNTGELFF,TGCGCCAGCAGCCCTCGCGGGACAAAAAACACCGGGGAGCTGTTTTTT
TRBV5-1,TRBJ2-6,TRBD1,.,CASSPGQGAFTGANVLTF,TGCGCCAGCAGCCCGGGACAGGGGGCTTTTACTGGGGCCAACGTCCTGACTTTC
TRBV13,TRBJ2-1,.,.,CASSFYASDSYNEQFF,TGTGCCAGCAGCTTCTATGCTAGCGACTCCTACAATGAGCAGTTCTTC
TRBV7-8,TRBJ2-7,TRBD1,.,CASSLAIYGQGYEQYF,TGTGCCAGCAGCTTAGCGATTTATGGACAGGGATACGAGCAGTACTTC
TRBV18,TRBJ2-3,TRBD1,.,CASSLLQGWTDTQYF,TGTGCCAGCTCACTTCTACAGGGGTGGACAGATACGCAGTATTTT
TRBV7-7,TRBJ2-7,TRBD2,.,CASSPLGGEYEQYF,TGTGCCAGCAGCCCCCTCGGGGGGGAGTACGAGCAGTACTTC
TRBV9,TRBJ2-5,TRBD2,.,CASSVESGRYQETQYF,TGTGCCAGCAGCGTAGAAAGCGGGAGGTACCAAGAGACCCAGTACTTC
TRBV7-9,TRBJ1-1,.,.,CASSILGSANTEAFF,TGTGCCAGCAGCATATTGGGATCCGCGAACACTGAAGCTTTCTTT
TRBV5-4,TRBJ2-1,.,.,CASSPGEGSNEQFF,TGTGCCAGCAGCCCGGGAGAGGGGTCCAATGAGCAGTTCTTC
TRBV7-8,TRBJ2-7,TRBD1,.,CASSLNRGQGIHEQYF,TGTGCCAGCAGCTTAAACCGGGGACAGGGTATACACGAGCAGTACTTC
TRBV5-8,TRBJ2-7,.,.,CASSLSRKRSYEQYF,TGTGCCAGCAGCTTATCCCGCAAAAGGTCCTACGAGCAGTACTTC
TRBV5-1,TRBJ2-7,.,.,CASSSRPYEQYF,TGCGCCAGCAGCTCACGCCCCTACGAGCAGTACTTC
TRBV19,TRBJ1-4,.,.,CASSILTANEKLFF,TGTGCCAGTAGTATTCTTACAGCTAATGAAAAACTGTTTTTT
TRBV7-9,TRBJ2-1,TRBD2,.,CASSLSGRVSYNEQFF,TGTGCCAGCAGCCTTAGCGGGAGGGTTTCCTACAATGAGCAGTTCTTC
TRBV5-8,TRBJ1-2,.,.,CASSTGAYGYTF,TGTGCCAGCAGCACGGGGGCCTATGGCTACACCTTC
TRBV6-5,TRBJ2-7,.,.,CASSYDPGGRYEQYF,TGTGCCAGCAGTTACGATCCAGGGGGGCGCTACGAGCAGTACTTC
TRBV6-1,TRBJ2-7,.,.,CASRGTGPYEQYF,TGTGCCAGCAGGGGGACTGGCCCCTACGAGCAGTACTTC
TRBV11-3,TRBJ2-2,.,.,CASSPDIGGELFF,TGTGCCAGCAGTCCCGATATAGGCGGGGAGCTGTTTTTT
TRBV18,TRBJ2-1,.,once,CASSPAEGYNEQFF,TGTGCCAGCTCACCCGCAGAGGGCTACAATGAGCAGTTCTTC
TRBV5-1,TRBJ2-7,TRBD2,.,CASSLARLAGDEQYF,TGCGCCAGCAGCTTGGCTCGGCTAGCGGGAGACGAGCAGTACTTC
TRBV29-1,TRBJ2-1,.,.,CSVEKGAPGPEYNEQFF,TGCAGCGTGGAGAAGGGTGCCCCGGGACCCGAATACAATGAGCAGTTCTTC
TRBV14,TRBJ2-6,TRBD1,once,CASSQGQGAISGANVLTF,TGTGCCAGCAGCCAGGGACAGGGGGCGATTTCTGGGGCCAACGTCCTGACTTTC
TRBV25-1,TRBJ2-3,TRBD2,.,CASSLTSADTQYF,TGTGCCAGCAGTCTGACTAGCGCAGATACGCAGTATTTT
TRBV18,TRBJ2-1,TRBD1,once,CASSRQGFENNEQFF,TGTGCCAGCTCCCGACAGGGATTTGAGAACAATGAGCAGTTCTTC
TRBV6-5,TRBJ1-2,TRBD1,.,CASSYSQTGRPYGYTF,TGTGCCAGCAGTTACTCCCAGACAGGGCGTCCCTATGGCTACACCTTC
TRBV6-1,TRBJ1-2,.,.,CATRRAGLYGYTF,TGTGCCACCCGGAGGGCGGGGCTCTATGGCTACACCTTC
TRBV9,TRBJ1-1,.,.,CASSVRPMNTEAFF,TGTGCCAGCAGCGTCAGGCCAATGAACACTGAAGCTTTCTTT
TRBV4-2,TRBJ2-2,TRBD2,.,CASSQVTAGASNTGELFF,TGTGCCAGCAGCCAAGTAACGGCGGGAGCCTCGAACACCGGGGAGCTGTTTTTT
TRBV19,TRBJ2-2,TRBD2,.,CASSISGGASNTGELFF,TGTGCCAGTAGTATCTCGGGAGGAGCCTCGAACACCGGGGAGCTGTTTTTT
TRBV5-1,TRBJ2-3,TRBD1,.,CASSLGRGTGRTDTQYF,TGCGCCAGCAGCTTGGGCAGGGGGACGGGGCGCACAGATACGCAGTATTTT
TRBV5-4,TRBJ1-5,.,.,CASSVDSQPQHF,TGTGCCAGCAGCGTGGACAGTCAGCCCCAGCATTTT
TRBV9,TRBJ2-3,.,.,CASSVSTGNTDTQYF,TGTGCCAGCAGCGTTAGTACGGGAAACACAGATACGCAGTATTTT
TRBV10-3,TRBJ1-5,TRBD1,.,CAISDGRQGYQPQHF,TGTGCCATCAGTGACGGCCGACAGGGCTACCAGCCCCAGCATTTT
TRBV7-2,TRBJ2-7,.,.,CASSLVWSRKYEQYF,TGTGCCAGCAGCTTAGTTTGGTCCAGGAAATACGAGCAGTACTTC
TRBV5-1,TRBJ2-5,TRBD1,.,CASRPGTVSQETQYF,TGCGCCAGCAGGCCTGGGACAGTTTCCCAAGAGACCCAGTACTTC
TRBV19,TRBJ1-2,TRBD1,.,CASTPAGTGGVRYDGYTF,TGTGCCAGTACTCCCGCCGGGACAGGGGGCGTACGGTATGATGGCTACACCTTC
TRBV9,TRBJ2-7,TRBD2,.,CASSPRLAGSLYEQYF,TGTGCCAGCAGCCCGCGACTAGCGGGATCCCTCTACGAGCAGTACTTC
TRBV28,TRBJ2-1,TRBD2,.,CASSLGLAGGFEQFF,TGTGCCAGCAGTTTGGGACTAGCGGGAGGATTTGAGCAGTTCTTC
TRBV27,TRBJ2-2,.,.,CASSPGDTNTGELFF,TGTGCCAGCAGCCCGGGAGACACCAACACCGGGGAGCTGTTTTTT
TRBV11-2,TRBJ2-1,.,.,CASSFGGEQFF,TGTGCCAGCAGCTTTGGGGGTGAGCAGTTCTTC
TRBV6-5,TRBJ2-2,TRBD2,.,CASSSGSWNTGELFF,TGTGCCAGCAGTAGCGGGAGTTGGAACACCGGGGAGCTGTTTTTT
TRBV14,TRBJ2-5,.,.,CASSWGERPRGETQYF,TGTGCCAGCAGCTGGGGGGAGCGCCCCAGGGGAGAGACCCAGTACTTC
TRBV25-1,TRBJ1-2,.,.,CASSELPYYGYTF,TGTGCCAGCAGTGAACTGCCTTACTATGGCTACACCTTC
TRBV7-7,TRBJ2-6,TRBD1,once,CASSLGQGNNVLTF,TGTGCCAGCAGCTTGGGACAGGGTAACAACGTCCTGACTTTC
TRBV27,TRBJ2-4,TRBD2,.,CASSLLASGTRIQYF,TGTGCCAGCAGTTTATTAGCTAGCGGGACGCGCATTCAGTACTTC
TRBV18,TRBJ2-1,.,.,CASSPQGVPNNEQFF,TGTGCCAGCTCCCCCCAGGGCGTACCAAACAATGAGCAGTTCTTC
TRBV18,TRBJ1-1,.,.,CASSPNVRMNTEAFF,TGTGCCAGCTCACCAAATGTCCGGATGAACACTGAAGCTTTCTTT